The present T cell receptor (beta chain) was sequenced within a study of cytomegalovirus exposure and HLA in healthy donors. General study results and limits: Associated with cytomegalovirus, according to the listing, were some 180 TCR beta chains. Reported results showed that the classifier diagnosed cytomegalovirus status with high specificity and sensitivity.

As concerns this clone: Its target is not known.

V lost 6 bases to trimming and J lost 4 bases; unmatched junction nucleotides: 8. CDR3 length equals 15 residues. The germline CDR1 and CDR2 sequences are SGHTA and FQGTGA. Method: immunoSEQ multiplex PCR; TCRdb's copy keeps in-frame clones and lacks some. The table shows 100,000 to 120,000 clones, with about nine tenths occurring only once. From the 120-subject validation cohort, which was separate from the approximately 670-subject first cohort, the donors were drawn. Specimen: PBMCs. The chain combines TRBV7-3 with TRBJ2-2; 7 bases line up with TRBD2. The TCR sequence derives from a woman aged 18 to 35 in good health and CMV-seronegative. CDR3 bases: TGTGCCAGCAGTCAGGGACTACTCATCACCGGGGAGCTGTTTTTT. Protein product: CASSQGLLITGELFF.